This TCR beta chain comes out of a study of PD-L1 blockade in urothelial cancer. The sample's time point: peripheral blood 6 weeks after treatment start. Libraries were prepared by immunoSEQ multiplex PCR; TCRdb keeps only in-frame clonotypes and omits some of them. The table includes 65,000 to 85,000 clones, under 95% detected once. This CDR3 has 13 amino acids. CDR1 and CDR2 from the germline V gene are LNHDA and SQIVND (reference sequence). With 0 bases removed from V and 11 bases from J, the gap between germline ends came to 11 bases. The gene calls are TRBV19 and TRBJ1-5; D is undetermined. This receptor was identified in a woman aged 80 or older with urothelial cancer. Sample: PBMCs, taken around atezolizumab (anti-PD-L1) treatment. The CDR3 protein is CASSIDRKLSQHF. The CDR3 DNA is TGTGCCAGTAGTATAGATCGCAAACTATCCCAGCATTTT.